Sequencing of this T cell receptor beta chain was carried out in a study of response to subunit inactivated influenza vaccine. Findings of the study overall: There was a suggestion from the authors that each seasonal influenza vaccination recruits few new T cells.

Germline CDR1 is MDHEN and CDR2 is SYDVKM. The trim removed 10 bases at V and 6 bases at J, leaving 15 bases unmatched. The CDR3 extends over 16 amino acids. This clonotype has just a few counts. The antigen remains unidentified. One entry per CDR3 protein results from TCRdb running MiXCR on the RT-PCR reads. The repertoire includes around 520,000 distinct CDR3 sequences, approximately 24% of them detected once, and approximately 2% sits in the top ten. The sequence came from a man between 45 and 60 years old who received an inactivated influenza vaccine. The material sequenced was CD4+ T cells sorted from PBMCs, taken about 5 days after vaccination. The chain is built from TRBV28 and TRBJ2-4, with 10 nucleotides matching TRBD1. This chain's CDR3 is CATRQPQGQGINIQYF. The DNA for the CDR3 is TGTGCCACCCGACAACCCCAGGGACAGGGGATAAACATTCAGTACTTC. The entire variable domain, with the rest obtained from reference TRBV28 and TRBJ2-4, is as follows: DVKVTQSSRYLVKRTGEKVFLECVQDMDHENMFWYRQDPGLGLRLIYFSYDVKMKEKGDIPEGYSVSREKKERFSLILESASTNQTSMYLCATRQPQGQGINIQYFGAGTRLSVL.